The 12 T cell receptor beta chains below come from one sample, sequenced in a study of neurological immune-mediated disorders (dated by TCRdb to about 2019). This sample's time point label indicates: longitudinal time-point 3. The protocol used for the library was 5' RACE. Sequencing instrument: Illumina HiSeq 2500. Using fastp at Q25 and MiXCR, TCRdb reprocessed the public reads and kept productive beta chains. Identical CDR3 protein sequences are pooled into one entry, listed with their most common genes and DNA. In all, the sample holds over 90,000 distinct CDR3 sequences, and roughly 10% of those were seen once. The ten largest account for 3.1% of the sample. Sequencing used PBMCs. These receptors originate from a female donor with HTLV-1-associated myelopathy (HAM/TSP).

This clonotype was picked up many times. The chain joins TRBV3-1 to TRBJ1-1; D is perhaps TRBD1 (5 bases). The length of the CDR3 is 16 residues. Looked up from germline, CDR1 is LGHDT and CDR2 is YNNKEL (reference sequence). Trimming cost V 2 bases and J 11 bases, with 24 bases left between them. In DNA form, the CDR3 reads TGTGCCAGCAGCCAATTGGAGTATACCGGAGGGACGTCGGCTTTCTTT. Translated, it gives CASSQLEYTGGTSAFF.

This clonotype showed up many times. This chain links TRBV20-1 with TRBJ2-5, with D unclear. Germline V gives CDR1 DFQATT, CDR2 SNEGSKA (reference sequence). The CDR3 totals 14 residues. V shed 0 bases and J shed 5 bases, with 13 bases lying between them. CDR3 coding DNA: TGCAGTGCTAGAGACCAGGCCTTATGGGAGACCCAGTACTTC. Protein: CSARDQALWETQYF.

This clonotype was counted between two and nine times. The CDR3 nucleotides read TGCGCCAGCAGCCCGGCCCCTGGGAACACTGAAGCTTTCTTT. Its protein product is CASSPAPGNTEAFF. The V call is TRBV5-1, the J call TRBJ1-1; no clear D. The germline V and J ends were trimmed by 4 bases and 1 base, with 11 bases remaining between them. Germline V gene sequence: CDR1 SGHRS, CDR2 YFSETQ. The CDR3 consists of 14 residues.

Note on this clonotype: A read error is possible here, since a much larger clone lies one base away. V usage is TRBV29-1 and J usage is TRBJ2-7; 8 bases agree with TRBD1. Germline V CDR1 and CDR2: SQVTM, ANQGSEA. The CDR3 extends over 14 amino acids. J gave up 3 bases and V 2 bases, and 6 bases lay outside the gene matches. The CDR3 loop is CSVELLGQDYEQYF. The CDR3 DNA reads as TGCAGCGTTGAATTGTTGGGACAGGACTACGAGCAGTACTTC.

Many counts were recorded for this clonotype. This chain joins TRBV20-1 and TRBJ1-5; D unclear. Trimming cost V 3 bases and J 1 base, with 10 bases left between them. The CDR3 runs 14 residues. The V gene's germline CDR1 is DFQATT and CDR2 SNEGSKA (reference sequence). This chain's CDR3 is CSASPGGSNQPQHF. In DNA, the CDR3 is TGCAGTGCTAGCCCGGGCGGGAGCAATCAGCCCCAGCATTTT.

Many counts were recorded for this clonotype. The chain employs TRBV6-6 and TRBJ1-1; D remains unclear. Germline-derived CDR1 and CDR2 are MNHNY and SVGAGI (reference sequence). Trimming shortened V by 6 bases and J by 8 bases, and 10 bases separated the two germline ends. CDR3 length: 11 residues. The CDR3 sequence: CASRETTEAFF. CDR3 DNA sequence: TGTGCCAGCAGGGAGACGACCGAAGCTTTCTTT.

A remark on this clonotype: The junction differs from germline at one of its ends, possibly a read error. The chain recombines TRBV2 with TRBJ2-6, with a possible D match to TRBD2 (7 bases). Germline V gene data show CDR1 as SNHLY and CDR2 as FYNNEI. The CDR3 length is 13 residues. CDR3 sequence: CAEGGAGAYVLTF. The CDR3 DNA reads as TGTGCCGAAGGGGGGGCTGGGGCCTACGTCCTGACTTTC.

The CDR3 coding sequence is TGTGCCAGCAGCTGGAACAGAGAAGAGACCCAGTACTTC. This sequence encodes CASSWNREETQYF. The V call is TRBV7-2, the J call TRBJ2-5; no clear D. Germline V gene data show CDR1 as SGHTA and CDR2 as FQGNSA. Trimming removed 4 bases at V and 3 bases at J, with 9 bases between. This CDR3 contains 13 residues.

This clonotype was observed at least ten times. This CDR3 reads CASSGDRQETQYF. In nucleotides, the CDR3 is TGCGCCAGCAGCGGGGACAGACAAGAGACCCAGTACTTC. J is TRBJ2-5 and V is TRBV5-1; 7 nucleotides agree with TRBD1. J was trimmed by 2 bases and V by 4 bases; bases with no gene match: 2. Germline assignment: CDR1 SGHRS and CDR2 YFSETQ. This CDR3 spans 13 amino acids.

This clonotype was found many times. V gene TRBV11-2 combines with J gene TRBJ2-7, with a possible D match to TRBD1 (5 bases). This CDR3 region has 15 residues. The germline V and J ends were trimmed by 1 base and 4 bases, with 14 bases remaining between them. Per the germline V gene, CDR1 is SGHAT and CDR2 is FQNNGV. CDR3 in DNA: TGTGCCAGCAGCTTAGCTCAGGGATTCCGTTACGAGCAGTACTTC. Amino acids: CASSLAQGFRYEQYF.

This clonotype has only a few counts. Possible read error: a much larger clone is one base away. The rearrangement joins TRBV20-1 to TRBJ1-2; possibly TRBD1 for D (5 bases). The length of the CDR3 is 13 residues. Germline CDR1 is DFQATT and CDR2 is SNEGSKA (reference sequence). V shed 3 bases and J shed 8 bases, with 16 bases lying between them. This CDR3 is CSARYRSRAGYTF. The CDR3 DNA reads TGCAGTGCTAGGTACAGGTCAAGGGCGGGCTACACCTTC.

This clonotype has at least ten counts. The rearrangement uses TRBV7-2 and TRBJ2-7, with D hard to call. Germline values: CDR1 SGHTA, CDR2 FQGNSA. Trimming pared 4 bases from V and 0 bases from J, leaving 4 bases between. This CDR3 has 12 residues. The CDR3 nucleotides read TGTGCCAGCAGCTCCAACTCCTACGAGCAGTACTTC. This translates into CASSSNSYEQYF.